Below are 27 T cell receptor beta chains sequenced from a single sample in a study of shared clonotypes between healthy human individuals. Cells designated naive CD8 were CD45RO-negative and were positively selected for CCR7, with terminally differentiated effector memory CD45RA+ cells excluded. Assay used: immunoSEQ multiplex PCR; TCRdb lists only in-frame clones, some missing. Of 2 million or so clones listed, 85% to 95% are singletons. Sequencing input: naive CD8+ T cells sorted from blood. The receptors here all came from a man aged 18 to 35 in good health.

CDR3 loop: CASSPGTSFSYEQYF. In nucleotides, the CDR3 is TGTGCCAGCAGCCCGGGGACTTCCTTCTCCTACGAGCAGTACTTC. V is TRBV5-4 and J is TRBJ2-7; tentative D call: TRBD2 (6 bases). V lost 4 bases to trimming and J lost 0 bases, with 14 bases between them. The CDR3 extends over 15 amino acids. Germline CDR1 reads SGHNT; CDR2 reads YYREEE (reference sequence).

CDR3 coding DNA: TGTGCCAGCAGTTTTAGCGGGGGGGCGGCCTACGAGCAGTACTTC. Its translation is CASSFSGGAAYEQYF. This rearrangement joins TRBV27 to TRBJ2-7; TRBD2 aligns across 11 bases. CDR1 is MNHEY and CDR2 is SMNVEV in the germline V gene (reference sequence). Unmatched junction bases numbered 3, after V lost 3 bases and J lost 2 bases. There are 15 residues in the CDR3.

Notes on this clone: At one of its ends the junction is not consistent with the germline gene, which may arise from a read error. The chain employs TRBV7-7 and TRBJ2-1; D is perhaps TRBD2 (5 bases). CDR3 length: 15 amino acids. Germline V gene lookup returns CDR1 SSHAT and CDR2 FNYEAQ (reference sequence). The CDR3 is CASSLNPGLYNEQFF. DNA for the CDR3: TGTGCTAGCAGCTTAAACCCAGGACTGTACAATGAGCAGTTCTTC.

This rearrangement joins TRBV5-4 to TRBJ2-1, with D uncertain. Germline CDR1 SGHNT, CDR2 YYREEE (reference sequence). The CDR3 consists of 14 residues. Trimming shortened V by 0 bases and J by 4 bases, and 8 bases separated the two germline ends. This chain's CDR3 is CASSLDDLYNEQFF. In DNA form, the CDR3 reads TGTGCCAGCAGCTTGGACGACTTGTACAATGAGCAGTTCTTC. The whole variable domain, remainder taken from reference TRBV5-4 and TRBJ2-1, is ETGVTQSPTHLIKTRGQQVTLRCSSQSGHNTVSWYQQALGQGPQFIFQYYREEENGRGNFPPRFSGLQFPNYSSELNVNALELDDSALYLCASSLDDLYNEQFFGPGTRLTVL.

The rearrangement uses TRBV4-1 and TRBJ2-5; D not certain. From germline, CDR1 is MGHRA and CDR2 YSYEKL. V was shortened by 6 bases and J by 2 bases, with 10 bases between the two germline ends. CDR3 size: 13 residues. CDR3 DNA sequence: TGCGCCAGCAGGGGAATCTCGCAAGAGACCCAGTACTTC. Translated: CASRGISQETQYF.

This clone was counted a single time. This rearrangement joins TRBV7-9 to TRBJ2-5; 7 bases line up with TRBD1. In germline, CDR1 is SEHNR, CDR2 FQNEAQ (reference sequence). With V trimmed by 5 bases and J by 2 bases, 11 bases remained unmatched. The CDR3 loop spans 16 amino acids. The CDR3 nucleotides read TGTGCCAGCAGCGGCCTGACAGGGAACGCGCAAGAGACCCAGTACTTC. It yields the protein CASSGLTGNAQETQYF. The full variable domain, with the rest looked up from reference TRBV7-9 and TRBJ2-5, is DTGVSQNPRHKITKRGQNVTFRCDPISEHNRLYWYRQTLGQGPEFLTYFQNEAQLEKSRLLSDRFSAERPKGSFSTLEIQRTEQGDSAMYLCASSGLTGNAQETQYFGPGTRLLVL.

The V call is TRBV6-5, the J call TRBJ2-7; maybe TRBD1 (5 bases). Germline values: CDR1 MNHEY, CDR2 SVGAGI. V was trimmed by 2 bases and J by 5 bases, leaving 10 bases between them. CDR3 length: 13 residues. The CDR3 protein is CASSYAGSDEQYF. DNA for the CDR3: TGTGCCAGCAGTTACGCAGGGTCCGACGAGCAGTACTTC.

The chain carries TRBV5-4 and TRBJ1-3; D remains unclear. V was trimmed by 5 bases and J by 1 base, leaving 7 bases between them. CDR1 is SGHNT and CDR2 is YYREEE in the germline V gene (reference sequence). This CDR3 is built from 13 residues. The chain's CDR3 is CASRSWSGNTIYF. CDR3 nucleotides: TGTGCCAGCAGAAGTTGGTCTGGAAACACCATATATTTT. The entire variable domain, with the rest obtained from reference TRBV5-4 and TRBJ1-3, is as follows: ETGVTQSPTHLIKTRGQQVTLRCSSQSGHNTVSWYQQALGQGPQFIFQYYREEENGRGNFPPRFSGLQFPNYSSELNVNALELDDSALYLCASRSWSGNTIYFGEGSWLTVV.

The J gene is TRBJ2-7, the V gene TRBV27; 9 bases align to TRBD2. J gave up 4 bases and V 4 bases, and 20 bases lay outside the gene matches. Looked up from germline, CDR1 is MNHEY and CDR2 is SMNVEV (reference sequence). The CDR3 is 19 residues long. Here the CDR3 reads CASSSIGTLGLAGGYEQYF. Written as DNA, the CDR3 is TGTGCCAGCAGTTCGATTGGGACTTTGGGACTAGCTGGAGGTTACGAGCAGTACTTC.

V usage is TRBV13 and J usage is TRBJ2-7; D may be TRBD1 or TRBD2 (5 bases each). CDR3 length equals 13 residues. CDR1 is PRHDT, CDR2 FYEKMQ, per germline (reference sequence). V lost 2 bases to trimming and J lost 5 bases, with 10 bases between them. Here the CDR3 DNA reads TGTGCCAGCAGCTTACGGGGACCCGACGAGCAGTACTTC. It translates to CASSLRGPDEQYF.

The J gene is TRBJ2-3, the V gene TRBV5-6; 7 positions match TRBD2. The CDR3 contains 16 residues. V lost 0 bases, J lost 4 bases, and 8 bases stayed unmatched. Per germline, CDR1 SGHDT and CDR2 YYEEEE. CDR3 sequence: CASSLASGTSADTQYF. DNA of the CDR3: TGTGCCAGCAGCTTGGCCAGCGGGACGTCTGCAGATACGCAGTATTTT.

CDR3 residues: CASSVMYQETQYF. CDR3 bases: TGTGCCAGCAGCGTAATGTACCAAGAGACCCAGTACTTC. This chain connects TRBV7-9 to TRBJ2-5, with D unclear. The V end lost 5 bases, the J end lost 0 bases, and 7 bases lay between the germline ends. The CDR3 has 13 residues. The germline CDR1 and CDR2 sequences are SEHNR and FQNEAQ (reference sequence).

The CDR3 nucleotides are TGCGCCAGCAGCCAAGATGGACTGAGTAACACCGGGGAGCTGTTTTTT. Its translation: CASSQDGLSNTGELFF. This chain connects TRBV4-1 to TRBJ2-2; TRBD2 is a possible D gene (5 bases). Per the germline V gene, CDR1 is MGHRA and CDR2 is YSYEKL. The CDR3 consists of 16 residues. Trimming took 0 bases from V and 2 from J, leaving 10 bases between them.

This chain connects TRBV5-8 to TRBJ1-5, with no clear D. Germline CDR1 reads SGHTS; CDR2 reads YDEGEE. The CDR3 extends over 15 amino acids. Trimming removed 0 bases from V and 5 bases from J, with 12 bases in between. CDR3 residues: CASSLVLSGYQPQHF. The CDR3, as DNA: TGTGCCAGCAGCTTGGTTTTGTCGGGGTATCAGCCCCAGCATTTT.

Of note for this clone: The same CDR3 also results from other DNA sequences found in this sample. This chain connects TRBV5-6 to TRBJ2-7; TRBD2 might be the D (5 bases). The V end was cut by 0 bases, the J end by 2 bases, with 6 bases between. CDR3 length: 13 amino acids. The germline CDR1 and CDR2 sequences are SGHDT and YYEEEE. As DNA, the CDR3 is TGTGCCAGCAGCTTGGAAGCGGCCTACGAGCAGTACTTC. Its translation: CASSLEAAYEQYF.

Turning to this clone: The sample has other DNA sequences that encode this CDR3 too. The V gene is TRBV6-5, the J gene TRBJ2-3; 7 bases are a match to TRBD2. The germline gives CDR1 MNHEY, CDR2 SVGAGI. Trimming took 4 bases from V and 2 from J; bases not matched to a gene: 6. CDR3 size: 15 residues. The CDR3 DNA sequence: TGTGCCAGCAGTTCAACGGGAGGTTCCACAGATACGCAGTATTTT. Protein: CASSSTGGSTDTQYF.

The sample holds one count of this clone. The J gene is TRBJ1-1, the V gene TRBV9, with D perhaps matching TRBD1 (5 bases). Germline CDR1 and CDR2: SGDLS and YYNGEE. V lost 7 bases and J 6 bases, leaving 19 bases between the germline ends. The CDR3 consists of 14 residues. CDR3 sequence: CASAGRVGSSEAFF. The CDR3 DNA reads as TGTGCCAGCGCGGGGCGAGTCGGTTCCTCTGAAGCTTTCTTT.

The CDR3 DNA sequence: TGTGCCACCAGCGCAACTTGGGGGCAGCTAGCGAGCTATGAGCAGTACTTC. It yields the protein CATSATWGQLASYEQYF. This chain joins TRBV15 and TRBJ2-7, with D possibly being TRBD1 or TRBD2 (6 bases each). CDR1 is LNHNV and CDR2 is YYDKDF in the germline V gene (reference sequence). The CDR3 contains 17 residues. Trimming pared 5 bases from V and 7 bases from J, leaving 27 bases between.

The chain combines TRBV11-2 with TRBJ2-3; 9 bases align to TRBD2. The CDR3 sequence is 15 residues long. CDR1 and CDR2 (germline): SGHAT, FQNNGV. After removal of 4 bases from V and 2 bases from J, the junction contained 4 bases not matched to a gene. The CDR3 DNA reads TGTGCCAGCAGCTCGGGACTAGCCACCACAGATACGCAGTATTTT. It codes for CASSSGLATTDTQYF.

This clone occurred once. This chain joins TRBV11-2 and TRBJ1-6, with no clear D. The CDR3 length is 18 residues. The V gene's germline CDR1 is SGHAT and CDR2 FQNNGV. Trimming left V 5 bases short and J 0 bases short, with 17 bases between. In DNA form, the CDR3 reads TGTGCCAGCAGCGTGTTACTCCAGCTGAGCTCCTATAATTCACCCCTCCACTTT. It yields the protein CASSVLLQLSSYNSPLHF.

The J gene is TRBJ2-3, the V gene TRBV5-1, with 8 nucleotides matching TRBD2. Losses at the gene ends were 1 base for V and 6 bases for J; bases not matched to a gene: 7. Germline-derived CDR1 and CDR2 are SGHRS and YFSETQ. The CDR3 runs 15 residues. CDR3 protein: CASSLPGGPEDTQYF. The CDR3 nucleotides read TGCGCCAGCAGCTTGCCGGGGGGGCCGGAGGATACGCAGTATTTT. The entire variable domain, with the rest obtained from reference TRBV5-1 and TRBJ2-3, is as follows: KAGVTQTPRYLIKTRGQQVTLSCSPISGHRSVSWYQQTPGQGLQFLFEYFSETQRNKGNFPGRFSGRQFSNSRSEMNVSTLELGDSALYLCASSLPGGPEDTQYFGPGTRLTVL.

The CDR3: CATSRTREGTDTQYF. CDR3 in DNA: TGTGCCACCAGCAGGACCAGGGAGGGCACAGATACGCAGTATTTT. The genes are TRBV15 and TRBJ2-3; a weak D match, TRBD2 (6 bases). Trimming pared 3 bases from V and 1 base from J, leaving 11 bases between. Germline V lookup: CDR1 LNHNV, CDR2 YYDKDF (reference sequence). CDR3 length: 15 amino acids.

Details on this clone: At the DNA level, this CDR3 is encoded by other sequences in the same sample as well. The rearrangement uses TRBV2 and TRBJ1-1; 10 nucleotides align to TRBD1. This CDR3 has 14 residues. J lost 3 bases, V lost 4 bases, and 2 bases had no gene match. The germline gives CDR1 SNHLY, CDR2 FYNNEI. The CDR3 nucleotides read TGTGCCAGCAGTGGGACAGGGGGTTACACTGAAGCTTTCTTT. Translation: CASSGTGGYTEAFF.

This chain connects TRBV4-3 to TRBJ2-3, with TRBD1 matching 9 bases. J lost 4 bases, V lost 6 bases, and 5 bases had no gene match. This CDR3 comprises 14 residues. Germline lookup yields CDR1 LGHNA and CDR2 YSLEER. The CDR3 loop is CASRVTGGSDTQYF. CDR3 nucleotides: TGCGCCAGCAGGGTGACAGGGGGTTCAGATACGCAGTATTTT.

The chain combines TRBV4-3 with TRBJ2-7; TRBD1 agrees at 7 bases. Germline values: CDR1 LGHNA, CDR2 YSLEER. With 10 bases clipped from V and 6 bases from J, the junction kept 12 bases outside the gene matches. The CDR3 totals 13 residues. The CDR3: CAKPAGDRVEQYF. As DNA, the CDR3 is TGCGCCAAACCAGCCGGAGACAGGGTCGAGCAGTACTTC.

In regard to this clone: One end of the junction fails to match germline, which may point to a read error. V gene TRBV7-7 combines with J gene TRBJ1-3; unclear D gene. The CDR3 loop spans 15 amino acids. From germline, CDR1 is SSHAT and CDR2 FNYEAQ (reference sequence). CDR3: CASSLSAALGNTIYF. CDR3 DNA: TGTGCTAGCAGCTTATCGGCAGCTCTTGGAAACACCATATATTTT.

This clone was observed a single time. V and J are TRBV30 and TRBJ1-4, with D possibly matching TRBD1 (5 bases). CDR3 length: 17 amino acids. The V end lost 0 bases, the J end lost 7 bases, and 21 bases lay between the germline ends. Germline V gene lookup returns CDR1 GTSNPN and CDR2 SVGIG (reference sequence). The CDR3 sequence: CAWSVLGPGYRSEKLFF. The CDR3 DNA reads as TGTGCCTGGAGTGTACTGGGGCCAGGGTATAGGAGTGAAAAACTGTTTTTT. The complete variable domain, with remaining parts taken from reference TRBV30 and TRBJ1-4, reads SQTIHQWPATLVQPVGSPLSLECTVEGTSNPNLYWYRQAAGRGLQLLFYSVGIGQISSEVPQNLSASRPQDRQFILSSKKLLLSDSGFYLCAWSVLGPGYRSEKLFFGSGTQLSVL.